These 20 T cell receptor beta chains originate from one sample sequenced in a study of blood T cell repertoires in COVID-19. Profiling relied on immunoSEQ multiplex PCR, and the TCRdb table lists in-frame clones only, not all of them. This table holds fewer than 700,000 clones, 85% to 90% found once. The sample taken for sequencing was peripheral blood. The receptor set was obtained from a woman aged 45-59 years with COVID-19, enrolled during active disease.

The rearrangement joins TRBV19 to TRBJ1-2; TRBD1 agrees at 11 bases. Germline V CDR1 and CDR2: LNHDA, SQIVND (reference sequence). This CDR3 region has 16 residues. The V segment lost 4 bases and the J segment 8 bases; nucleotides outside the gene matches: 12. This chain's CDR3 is CASSTGTGGLLWGYTF. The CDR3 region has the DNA TGTGCCAGTAGTACCGGGACAGGGGGGCTCCTTTGGGGCTACACCTTC.

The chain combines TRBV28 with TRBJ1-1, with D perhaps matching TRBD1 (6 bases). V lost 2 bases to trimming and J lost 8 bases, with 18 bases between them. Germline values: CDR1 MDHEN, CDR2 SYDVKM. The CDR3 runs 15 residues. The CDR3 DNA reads TGTGCCAGCAGTTTAGCCCAAACTCAGGGGTCCGAAGCTTTCTTT. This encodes CASSLAQTQGSEAFF.

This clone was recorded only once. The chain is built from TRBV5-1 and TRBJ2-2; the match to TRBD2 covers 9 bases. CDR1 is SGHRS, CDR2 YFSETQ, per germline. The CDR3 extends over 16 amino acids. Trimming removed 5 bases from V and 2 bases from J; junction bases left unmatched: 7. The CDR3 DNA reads TGCGCCAGCAGTCCGGCGGGGGGGCCCAACACCGGGGAGCTGTTTTTT. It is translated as CASSPAGGPNTGELFF. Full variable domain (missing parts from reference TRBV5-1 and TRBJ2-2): KAGVTQTPRYLIKTRGQQVTLSCSPISGHRSVSWYQQTPGQGLQFLFEYFSETQRNKGNFPGRFSGRQFSNSRSEMNVSTLELGDSALYLCASSPAGGPNTGELFFGEGSRLTVL.

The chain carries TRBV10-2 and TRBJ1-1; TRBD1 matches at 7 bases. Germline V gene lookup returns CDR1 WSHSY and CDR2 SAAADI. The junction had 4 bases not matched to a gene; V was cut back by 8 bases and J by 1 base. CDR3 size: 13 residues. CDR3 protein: CASQTGKNTEAFF. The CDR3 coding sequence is TGCGCCAGCCAGACAGGGAAGAACACTGAAGCTTTCTTT.

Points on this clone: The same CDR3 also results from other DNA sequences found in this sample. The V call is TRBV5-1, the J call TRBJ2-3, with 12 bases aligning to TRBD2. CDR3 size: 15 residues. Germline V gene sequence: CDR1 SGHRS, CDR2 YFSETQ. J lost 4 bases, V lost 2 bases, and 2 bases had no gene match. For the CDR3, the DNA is TGCGCCAGCAGCTTAACTAGCGGGGGGTCAGATACGCAGTATTTT. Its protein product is CASSLTSGGSDTQYF.

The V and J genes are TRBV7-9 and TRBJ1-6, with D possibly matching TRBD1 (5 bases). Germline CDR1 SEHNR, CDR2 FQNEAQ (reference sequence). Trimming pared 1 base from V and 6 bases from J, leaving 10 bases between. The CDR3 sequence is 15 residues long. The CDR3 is CASSLVGGFNSPLHF. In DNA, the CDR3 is TGTGCCAGCAGCTTAGTGGGGGGTTTTAATTCACCCCTCCACTTT.

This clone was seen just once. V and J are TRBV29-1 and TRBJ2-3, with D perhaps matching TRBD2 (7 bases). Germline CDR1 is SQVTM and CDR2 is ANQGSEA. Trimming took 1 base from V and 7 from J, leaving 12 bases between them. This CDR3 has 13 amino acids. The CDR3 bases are TGCAGCGTTGAAGCCGGGGGGCTTTATACGCAGTATTTT. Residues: CSVEAGGLYTQYF.

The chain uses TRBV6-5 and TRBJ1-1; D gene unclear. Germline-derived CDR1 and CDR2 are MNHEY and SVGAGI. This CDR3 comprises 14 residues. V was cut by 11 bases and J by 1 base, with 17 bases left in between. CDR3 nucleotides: TGTGCCGCGAGGGCAGGCACCTCGAACACTGAAGCTTTCTTT. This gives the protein CAARAGTSNTEAFF.

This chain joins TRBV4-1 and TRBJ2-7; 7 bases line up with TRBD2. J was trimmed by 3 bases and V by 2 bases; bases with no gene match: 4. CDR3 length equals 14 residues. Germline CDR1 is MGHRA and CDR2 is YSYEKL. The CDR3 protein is CASSQRSGGYEQYF. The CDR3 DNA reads TGCGCCAGCAGCCAACGCTCGGGGGGCTACGAGCAGTACTTC.

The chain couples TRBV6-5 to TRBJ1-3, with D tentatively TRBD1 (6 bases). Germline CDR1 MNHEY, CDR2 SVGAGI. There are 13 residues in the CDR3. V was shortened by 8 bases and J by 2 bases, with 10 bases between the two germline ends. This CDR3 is CASGQPAGNTIYF. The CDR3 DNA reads TGTGCCAGCGGACAGCCAGCTGGAAACACCATATATTTT.

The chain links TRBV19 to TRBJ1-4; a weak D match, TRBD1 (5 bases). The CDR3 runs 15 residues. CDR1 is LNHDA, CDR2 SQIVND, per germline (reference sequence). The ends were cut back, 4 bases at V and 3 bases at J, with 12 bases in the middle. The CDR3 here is CASSRTGGPNEKLFF. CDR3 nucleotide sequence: TGTGCCAGTAGTAGGACGGGGGGTCCTAATGAAAAACTGTTTTTT.

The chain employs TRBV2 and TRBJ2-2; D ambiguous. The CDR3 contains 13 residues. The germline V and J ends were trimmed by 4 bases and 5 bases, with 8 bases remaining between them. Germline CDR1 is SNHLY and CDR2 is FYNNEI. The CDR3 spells CASSVRRTGELFF. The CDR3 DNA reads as TGTGCCAGCAGTGTCCGGCGGACCGGGGAGCTGTTTTTT.

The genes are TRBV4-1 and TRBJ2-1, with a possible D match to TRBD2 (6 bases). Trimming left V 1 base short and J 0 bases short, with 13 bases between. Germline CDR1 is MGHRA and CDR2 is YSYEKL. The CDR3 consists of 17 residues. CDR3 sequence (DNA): TGCGCCAGCAGCCAAGTCGAGGGGAGGTCCTCCTACAATGAGCAGTTCTTC. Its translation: CASSQVEGRSSYNEQFF.

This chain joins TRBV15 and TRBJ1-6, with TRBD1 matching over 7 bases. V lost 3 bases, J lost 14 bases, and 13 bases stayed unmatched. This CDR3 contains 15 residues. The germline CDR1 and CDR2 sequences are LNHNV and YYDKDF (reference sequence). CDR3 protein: CATSREGAGGMALHF. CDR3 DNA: TGTGCCACCAGCAGGGAGGGGGCAGGGGGTATGGCCCTCCACTTT. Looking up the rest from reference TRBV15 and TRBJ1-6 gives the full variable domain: DAMVIQNPRYQVTQFGKPVTLSCSQTLNHNVMYWYQQKSSQAPKLLFHYYDKDFNNEADTPDNFQSRRPNTSFCFLDIRSPGLGDTAMYLCATSREGAGGMALHFGNGTRLTVT.

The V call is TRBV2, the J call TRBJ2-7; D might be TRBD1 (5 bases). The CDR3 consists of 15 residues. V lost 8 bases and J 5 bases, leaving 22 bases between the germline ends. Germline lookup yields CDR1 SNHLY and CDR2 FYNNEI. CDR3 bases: TGTGCCAGCTTCTCACGTGTCCAGGGTATCGACGAGCAGTACTTC. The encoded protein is CASFSRVQGIDEQYF.

This CDR3 is CASSFRDLGTEKLFF. The CDR3 nucleotides read TGTGCCAGCAGCTTCAGGGATCTGGGGACAGAAAAACTGTTTTTT. This chain uses TRBV7-9 with TRBJ1-4; possible D gene TRBD1, 6 bases. Trimming removed 3 bases from V and 8 bases from J, with 16 bases in between. CDR1 is SEHNR and CDR2 is FQNEAQ in the germline V gene (reference sequence). CDR3 length: 15 residues.

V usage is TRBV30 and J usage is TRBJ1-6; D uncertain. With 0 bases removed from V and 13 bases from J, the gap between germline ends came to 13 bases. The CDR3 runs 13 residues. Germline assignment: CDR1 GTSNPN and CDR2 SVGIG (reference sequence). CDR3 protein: CAWSVGGGSPLHF. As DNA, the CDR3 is TGTGCCTGGAGTGTCGGTGGCGGCAGCCCCCTCCACTTT.

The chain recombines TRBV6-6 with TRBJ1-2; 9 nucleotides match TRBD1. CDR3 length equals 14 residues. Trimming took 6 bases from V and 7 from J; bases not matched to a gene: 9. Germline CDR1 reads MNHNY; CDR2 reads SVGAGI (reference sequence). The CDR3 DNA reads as TGTGCCAGCAGCACGACAGGGGGTGTTGTTGGCTACACCTTC. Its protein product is CASSTTGGVVGYTF.

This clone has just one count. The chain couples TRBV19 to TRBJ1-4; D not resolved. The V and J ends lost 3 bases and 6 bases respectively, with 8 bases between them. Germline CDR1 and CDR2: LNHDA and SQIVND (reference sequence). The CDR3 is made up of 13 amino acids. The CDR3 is CASSIVPYEKLFF. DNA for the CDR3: TGTGCCAGTAGTATTGTTCCCTATGAAAAACTGTTTTTT.

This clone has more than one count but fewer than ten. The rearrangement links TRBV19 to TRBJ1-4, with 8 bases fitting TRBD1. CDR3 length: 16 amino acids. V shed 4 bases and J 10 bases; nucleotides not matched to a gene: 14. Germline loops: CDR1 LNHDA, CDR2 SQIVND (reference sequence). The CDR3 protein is CASSTTGVEETVKLFF. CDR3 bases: TGTGCCAGTAGTACGACAGGGGTAGAGGAAACTGTAAAACTGTTTTTT.